This is a list of T cell receptor beta chains from one sample in a study of CD8+ T cells in alopecia areata. Method: immunoSEQ multiplex PCR; TCRdb's copy keeps in-frame clones and lacks some. The sample records some 130,000 clones, 53% being singletons. The input for sequencing was CD4+ T cells sorted from blood, taken at week 4, from a patient treated with tofacitinib. These receptors were collected from a human donor with alopecia areata. Both conserved end residues are part of each CDR3. Fields, in order: J gene, V gene, clone size, D gene, CDR3 DNA, CDR3 protein. D genes are given only for firm matches. Size values are once, few and many counts, or a class for expanded clones, and some rows have none.

>TRBJ2-1|TRBV10-3|-|TRBD2
TGTGCCATCAGTGATTCTAGCGGGACGGTTGAGCAGTTCTTC
CAISDSSGTVEQFF
>TRBJ1-2|TRBV7-9|-|TRBD1
TGTGCCAGCAGCAGAGAACAGGGGACCTATGGCTACACCTTC
CASSREQGTYGYTF
>TRBJ1-5|TRBV7-8|-|-
TGTGCCAGCAGCCCCGGGTCGAGTCGCAGCAATCAGCCCCAGCATTTT
CASSPGSSRSNQPQHF
>TRBJ2-7|TRBV4-1|-|-
TGCGCCAGCAGCCAGATGCTGGCCTACGAGCAGTACTTC
CASSQMLAYEQYF
>TRBJ2-2|TRBV29-1|-|-
TGCAGCGTGGGGAGGACCTTCAACACCGGGGAGCTGTTTTTT
CSVGRTFNTGELFF
>TRBJ1-1|TRBV6-5|-|-
TGTGCCAGCTTGACAGGGAACACTGAAGCTTTCTTT
CASLTGNTEAFF
>TRBJ1-5|TRBV29-1|-|-
TGCAGCGTAGCCTGGGGGTTTAATCAGCCCCAGCATTTT
CSVAWGFNQPQHF
>TRBJ1-2|TRBV7-6|-|-
TGTGCCAGCAGCTTAGCCAGGGAGAATGGCTACACCTTC
CASSLARENGYTF
>TRBJ2-7|TRBV29-1|once|-
TGCAGCATCAAAGACGACTACGAGCAGTACTTC
CSIKDDYEQYF
>TRBJ1-3|TRBV5-1|once|-
TGCGCCAGCAGCTACGAGATTGGGGGCGGAAACACCATATATTTT
CASSYEIGGGNTIYF
>TRBJ2-7|TRBV27|-|TRBD1
TGTGCCAGCAGGACAGGGCCCTACGAGCAGTACTTC
CASRTGPYEQYF
>TRBJ2-3|TRBV30|-|-
TGTGCCTGGAGTCTCAGCGGGCGACCCACAGATACGCAGTATTTT
CAWSLSGRPTDTQYF
>TRBJ1-3|TRBV4-2|-|-
TGTGCCAGCAGCCAAGAGGCAGGGATGTACACCATATATTTT
CASSQEAGMYTIYF
>TRBJ1-6|TRBV5-1|-|-
TGCGCCAGCAGCTTGGCCTCCCCGGACACCCTCCACTTT
CASSLASPDTLHF
>TRBJ2-3|TRBV7-2|-|TRBD1
TGTGCCAGCAGCTTAGGAAGAGGGGGCAACTCAGATACGCAGTATTTT
CASSLGRGGNSDTQYF
>TRBJ2-6|TRBV5-1|-|-
TGCGCCAGCAGAAGGGCGACTGCCTCTGGGGCCAACGTCCTGACTTTC
CASRRATASGANVLTF
>TRBJ1-2|TRBV7-9|-|-
TGTGCCAGCAGCTTCCCAAGAACAGGGAACTATGGCTACACCTTC
CASSFPRTGNYGYTF
>TRBJ1-1|TRBV30|few|-
TGTGCCTGGAGTCTGTCGCACACTGAAGCTTTCTTT
CAWSLSHTEAFF
>TRBJ2-4|TRBV30|-|TRBD2
TGTGCCTGGAGCCCGTGGACTAGCGCAATTCAGTACTTC
CAWSPWTSAIQYF
>TRBJ2-7|TRBV5-1|few|-
TGCGCCAGCAGCCCACGCCAGGGGAGGCAAGCCGAGCAGTACTTC
CASSPRQGRQAEQYF
>TRBJ2-5|TRBV18|-|-
TGTGCCAGCTCTCCGACTAAGCCAGAGACCCAGTACTTC
CASSPTKPETQYF
>TRBJ2-2|TRBV28|-|TRBD1
TGTGCCAGCATCACAGGGGGCTCAACACCCGGGGAGCTGTTTTTT
CASITGGSTPGELFF
>TRBJ2-7|TRBV5-6|few|-
TGTGCCAGCAGCGGGACGGACTGGGGACACGAGCAGTACTTC
CASSGTDWGHEQYF
>TRBJ2-3|TRBV19|few|-
TGTGCCAGTAGGCCCGCCGACGCGAGCACAGATACGCAGTATTTT
CASRPADASTDTQYF
>TRBJ2-2|TRBV6-5|-|-
TGTGCCAGCAGCCTAGTCCCCGGGGAGCTGTTTTTT
CASSLVPGELFF
>TRBJ2-1|TRBV30|-|TRBD2
TGTGCCTGGAGTGCGGGACTAGCGGGGAACAATGAGCAGTTCTTC
CAWSAGLAGNNEQFF
>TRBJ1-4|TRBV7-9|-|-
TGTGCCAGCAGCTCAGGGGACGGCGCAACTAATGAAAAACTGTTTTTT
CASSSGDGATNEKLFF
>TRBJ2-5|TRBV5-1|-|TRBD1
TGCGCCAGCAGCTCTGGACAGGGGACCCAAGAGACCCAGTACTTC
CASSSGQGTQETQYF
>TRBJ1-2|TRBV30|-|-
TGTGCCTGGAGTTTAGCAGTTCGGGGGCGTACTAACTATGGCTACACCTTC
CAWSLAVRGRTNYGYTF
>TRBJ2-1|TRBV7-2|-|TRBD2
TGTGCCAGCAGCTTAGTTGACCTAGCGGGAAACAATGAGCAGTTCTTC
CASSLVDLAGNNEQFF
>TRBJ2-2|TRBV5-1|-|-
TGCGCCAGCAGTGTAAGGGGACAACCGAACACCGGGGAGCTGTTTTTT
CASSVRGQPNTGELFF
>TRBJ2-1|TRBV10-3|-|TRBD2
TGTGCCATCAGTGAGGGGACTAGCGGATCCTCCTACAATGAGCAGTTCTTC
CAISEGTSGSSYNEQFF
>TRBJ2-5|TRBV6-1|-|TRBD1
TGTGCCAGCAGTCCCGAAGGGGGCGGGCAGACCCAGTACTTC
CASSPEGGGQTQYF
>TRBJ1-2|TRBV5-1|-|-
TGCGCCAGCAGCTTGGAGGGACGGTTCTATGGCTACACCTTC
CASSLEGRFYGYTF
>TRBJ2-4|TRBV29-1|once|TRBD2
TGCAGCGTTAAGACTAGCGGGGGGGCTGGGAACATTCAGTACTTC
CSVKTSGGAGNIQYF
>TRBJ1-2|TRBV2|-|-
TGTGCCAGCAGTGAGGGGGGTGGTGGCTACACCTTC
CASSEGGGGYTF
>TRBJ2-5|TRBV30|-|TRBD2
TGTGCCTGGCGTTTCGCGGGAGTGCCTGGGACCCAGTACTTC
CAWRFAGVPGTQYF
>TRBJ1-1|TRBV29-1|-|-
TGCAGCGTTGAGCGCAGACCTATGAACACTGAAGCTTTCTTT
CSVERRPMNTEAFF
>TRBJ2-5|TRBV11-3|few|TRBD1
TGTGCCAGCAGCTTATTAGGACAGGTCCAAGAGACCCAGTACTTC
CASSLLGQVQETQYF
>TRBJ2-7|TRBV6-5|-|TRBD1
TGTGCCAGCAGTTACCGGGGACAGGGCACCTACGAGCAGTACTTC
CASSYRGQGTYEQYF
>TRBJ2-5|TRBV7-3|few|-
TGTGCCAGCAGCTTAGCGCGGGAGACCCAGTACTTC
CASSLARETQYF
>TRBJ1-6|TRBV7-8|-|-
TGTGCCAGCAGCTTATGGGAAGGGGATAATTCACCCCTCCACTTT
CASSLWEGDNSPLHF
>TRBJ1-2|TRBV30|-|-
TGTGCCTGGAGTGCAGGGACTAACTATGGCTACACCTTC
CAWSAGTNYGYTF
>TRBJ2-1|TRBV2|-|-
TGTGCCAGCAGTGACAGTGTGGGACGCAATGAGCAGTTCTTC
CASSDSVGRNEQFF
>TRBJ1-1|TRBV11-2|-|TRBD1
TGTGCCAGCAGCCCAGCTGGACAGGGCCCCATGAACACTGAAGCTTTCTTT
CASSPAGQGPMNTEAFF
>TRBJ2-5|TRBV4-1|-|-
TGCGCCAGCAGCCAAGTACTACCGTCGGAGACCCAGTACTTC
CASSQVLPSETQYF
>TRBJ1-5|TRBV5-1|-|-
TGCGCCAGCAGCAGTTCCCCAAATCAGCCCCAGCATTTT
CASSSSPNQPQHF
>TRBJ2-1|TRBV29-1|-|-
TGCAGCGTTGAGTACAGTACGAATGAGCAGTTCTTC
CSVEYSTNEQFF
>TRBJ2-7|TRBV18|few|-
TGTGCCAGCTCACCAGCAGGGCTCTACGAGCAGTACTTC
CASSPAGLYEQYF
>TRBJ1-2|TRBV30|few|-
TGTGCCTGGAGTGCCCCCTTCTATGGCTACACCTTC
CAWSAPFYGYTF
>TRBJ1-2|TRBV15|-|TRBD1
TGTGCCACCAGCAGAGGGAGAGACAGGGTAGGCGGCTACACCTTC
CATSRGRDRVGGYTF